The present T cell receptor (beta chain) was sequenced within a study of blood T cell repertoires in COVID-19 (dated by TCRdb to the early 2020s). Notes on the research overall: Samples from collaborators originated in the United States, Italy and Spain and spanned both the acute and convalescent phases of COVID-19. The prospective study material was composed of cDNA or gDNA derived from T cells, B-cell-depleted T cells, or PBMCs. The dataset comprised deeply sampled blood TCRbeta repertoires from subjects exposed to, actively infected with, or recovered from COVID-19. The repertoires were released in a freely available public database intended as a resource for research on the immune response to SARS-CoV-2. Samples came from the ongoing ImmuneRACE study (first 160 participants) plus 1,254 subjects from 6 global collaborators. The sample metadata nearly always contained a de-identified subject ID, COVID-19 status, age in years and sex. Where available, HLA class I and class II types were taken from metadata supplied by the sample provider and were not determined by assay-based typing.

Study-wide findings and limitations: Clinical and demographic metadata were provided uncurated, with the amount varying by source and participant.

From cysteine to phenylalanine, the CDR3 is 15 amino acids long. Only CDR3 DNA is held: 45 bases, read in frame from base 1. The germline V gene yields SGHRS for CDR1 and YFSETQ for CDR2. The V end gives up 3 bases and the J end 3 bases, leaving 3 bases in the junction not matched to a gene. Whole blood was collected in K2EDTA tubes by collaborating institutions according to the institutions' own protocols. Collaborator samples were shipped for TCRbeta analysis as frozen whole blood, isolated PBMCs, or DNA extracted from either sample type. Of note for this clone: Its antigen specificity is not known. No quality values exist for individual bases; no much larger clone is one base distant.

TCRbeta CDR3 regions were amplified from genomic DNA by means of the immunoSEQ Assay, a bias-controlled multiplex PCR. Processing in the source paper ran as follows. The number of nucleated cells in each sample was estimated from the amplification of reference gene primers within the assay. To quantify the absolute abundance of each unique TCRbeta CDR3 rearrangement, sequence reads were collapsed and filtered. For each sample, productive Simpson clonality was calculated as the square root of Simpson's diversity index across productive rearrangements. Sourced from immuneACCESS, this table was stored by TCRdb with only in-frame sequences that have V and J called. A share of the clones is absent; for the studies checked, an unresolved V gene accounts for under half, and the remainder has no known explanation. V and J calls and clone size follow that table, whereas D and trimming were derived from the DNA. A total of fewer than 120,000 clones appear in this sample, roughly 85% of them only once. In total, the top ten clones hold 4.8% of the sample.

The specimen sequenced was peripheral blood. The rearranged chain carries TRBV5-1 and TRBJ2-3; the central 11 bases match TRBD1. The receptor comes from a human donor in a cohort sampled during active COVID-19. The CDR3 protein: CASSSGTGGTDTQYF. The DNA sequence is TGCGCCAGCAGCTCCGGGACAGGGGGAACAGATACGCAGTATTTT.